This entry concerns a single T cell receptor beta chain. The antigen is unknown. The source of the sample is a study of response to subunit inactivated influenza vaccine. Whole-study findings and limits: The authors put forward the suggestion that each seasonal influenza vaccination may bring in only a limited number of new T cells.

The CDR3 runs to 15 residues. Losses at the gene ends were 5 bases for V and 7 bases for J; bases not matched to a gene: 10. Germline V lookup: CDR1 SGHRS, CDR2 YFSETQ. A single record per CDR3 protein comes from TCRdb applying MiXCR to the RT-PCR reads. The sample contains approximately 730,000 distinct CDR3 sequences, approximately 15% of which appear only once. The sequence came from a man aged 45 to 65 who received an inactivated influenza vaccine. The chain joins TRBV5-1 to TRBJ2-1; 9 nucleotides align to TRBD2. Sequences were derived from PBMCs from blood, sampled around 15 days before vaccination. CDR3 protein: CASRIGTSHFNEQFF. DNA of the CDR3: TGCGCCAGCAGAATCGGGACTAGCCATTTTAATGAGCAGTTCTTC.